The 24 T cell receptor beta chains below come from one sample, sequenced in a study of blood T cell repertoires in COVID-19. The repertoire was sequenced with immunoSEQ multiplex PCR; TCRdb's copy has only in-frame clones and lacks some. This table has 90,000 to 120,000 clones, over 60% appearing once. The sample consisted of peripheral blood. All receptors derive from a man in his 70s with acute or convalescent COVID-19.

This sequence joins TRBV7-8 and TRBJ1-6; perhaps TRBD1 as D (5 bases). The germline V gene encodes CDR1 SGHVS and CDR2 FQNEAQ. The CDR3 length is 15 residues. V lost 2 bases to trimming and J lost 6 bases, with 11 bases between them. Here the CDR3 DNA reads TGTGCCAGCAGCTTACGGGGGGAGGGTAATTCACCCCTCCACTTT. Translating it yields CASSLRGEGNSPLHF.

DNA of the CDR3: TGTGCCAGCAGCTTAAGTCAGTCAGAGACCCAGTACTTC. Protein product: CASSLSQSETQYF. The gene calls are TRBV7-2 and TRBJ2-5; D is undetermined. This CDR3 has 13 residues. Trimming took 2 bases from V and 4 from J, leaving 8 bases between them. Germline lookup yields CDR1 SGHTA and CDR2 FQGNSA.

This clone was counted only a few times. CDR3 loop: CASSPSGTKVGETQYF. The CDR3 DNA sequence: TGTGCCAGCAGTCCTTCCGGGACAAAAGTGGGAGAGACCCAGTACTTC. The J gene is TRBJ2-5, the V gene TRBV27; possible D gene TRBD1, 6 bases. The CDR3 has 16 residues. V dropped 5 bases and J dropped 4 bases, with 20 bases sitting between them. From germline, CDR1 is MNHEY and CDR2 SMNVEV (reference sequence).

V and J are TRBV6-2 or TRBV6-3 and TRBJ1-2; D unresolved. Germline lookup yields CDR1 MNHEY and CDR2 SVGEGT. V shed 2 bases and J shed 6 bases, with 7 bases lying between them. The CDR3 sequence is 12 residues long. Written as DNA, the CDR3 is TGTGCCAGCAGTTACGCGAGAAATGGCTACACCTTC. This codes for CASSYARNGYTF.

The chain has TRBV6-2 or TRBV6-3 and TRBJ2-1; TRBD2 agrees at 8 bases. The V and J ends lost 3 bases and 9 bases, in that order; junction bases with no gene match: 10. The CDR3 length is 15 residues. Germline CDR1 MNHEY, CDR2 SVGEGT. The CDR3 DNA reads TGTGCCAGCAGTTATAGGCCAGAGGCGGGAGGTGAGCAGTTCTTC. Residues: CASSYRPEAGGEQFF.

The chain combines TRBV18 with TRBJ1-1, with 7 bases lining up with TRBD1. Germline-derived CDR1 and CDR2 are KGHSH and LQKENI. This CDR3 is 13 amino acids long. The V gene end was trimmed by 6 bases and the J gene end by 6 bases; junction bases not matched to a gene: 7. The CDR3 nucleotides read TGTGCCAGCTCTCTTGGACAGGTGGCTGAAGCTTTCTTT. It codes for CASSLGQVAEAFF.

V is TRBV19 and J is TRBJ2-7; 10 bases line up with TRBD1. The CDR3 spans 17 residues. The V gene end was trimmed by 5 bases and the J gene end by 6 bases; junction bases not matched to a gene: 16. Germline-derived CDR1 and CDR2 are LNHDA and SQIVND (reference sequence). CDR3 loop: CASSLHDRDRGSLEQYF. CDR3 in DNA: TGTGCCAGTAGTCTTCACGACCGGGACAGGGGTTCCCTCGAGCAGTACTTC.

The chain uses TRBV5-4 and TRBJ2-5, with D perhaps TRBD1 (6 bases). The CDR3 runs to 14 residues. Trimming removed 4 bases from V and 5 bases from J, with 15 bases in between. Germline loops: CDR1 SGHNT, CDR2 YYREEE (reference sequence). In nucleotides, the CDR3 is TGTGCCAGCAGCGTTACAGGGAATTTGGAGACCCAGTACTTC. Its protein product is CASSVTGNLETQYF.

V is TRBV14 and J is TRBJ1-1; D perhaps matches TRBD1 (5 bases). The CDR3 runs to 13 residues. V lost 4 bases, J lost 2 bases, and 8 bases lay in between. CDR1 SGHDN and CDR2 FVKESK come from the germline V gene. The CDR3 bases are TGTGCCAGCAGCCTAGGGGATAACACTGAAGCTTTCTTT. Its protein product is CASSLGDNTEAFF.

The chain combines TRBV29-1 with TRBJ2-1; 7 nucleotides match TRBD1. The J segment lost 0 bases and the V segment lost 6 bases, leaving 8 bases of the junction unmatched. CDR1 is SQVTM, CDR2 ANQGSEA, per germline. The CDR3 loop spans 15 amino acids. The CDR3 DNA follows: TGCAGCGTCGACAGCAACAGGGGCTCCTACAATGAGCAGTTCTTC. The encoded protein is CSVDSNRGSYNEQFF.

The rearrangement joins TRBV19 to TRBJ1-1; 10 bases are shared with TRBD1. Trimming at V came to 8 bases and at J to 5 bases, leaving 11 bases not matched to a gene. The length of the CDR3 is 15 residues. CDR1 is LNHDA, CDR2 SQIVND, per germline (reference sequence). CDR3 protein: CASWTGTGARTEAFF. CDR3 nucleotide sequence: TGTGCCAGTTGGACCGGGACAGGGGCGAGGACTGAAGCTTTCTTT. The whole variable domain, filled in from reference TRBV19 and TRBJ1-1, reads DGGITQSPKYLFRKEGQNVTLSCEQNLNHDAMYWYRQDPGQGLRLIYYSQIVNDFQKGDIAEGYSVSREKKESFPLTVTSAQKNPTAFYLCASWTGTGARTEAFFGQGTRLTVV.

The sample holds a few counts of this clone. The J gene is TRBJ1-1, the V gene TRBV4-2, with D possibly TRBD1 on 5 matching bases. Germline-derived CDR1 and CDR2 are LGHNA and YNFKEQ. Trimming left V 0 bases short and J 1 base short, with 15 bases between. The CDR3 sequence is 17 residues long. The DNA for the CDR3 is TGTGCCAGCAGCCAAGATTGGTCCAGGGCGGCGAACACTGAAGCTTTCTTT. Protein product: CASSQDWSRAANTEAFF.

The chain couples TRBV6-6 to TRBJ1-5, with 8 positions matching TRBD1. Trimming took 5 bases from V and 0 from J; bases not matched to a gene: 6. The germline V gene encodes CDR1 MNHNY and CDR2 SVGAGI (reference sequence). The CDR3 is 16 amino acids. The CDR3, as DNA: TGTGCCAGCAGTGCAGGGACAGGTCATAGCAATCAGCCCCAGCATTTT. Translated: CASSAGTGHSNQPQHF.

The chain uses TRBV19 and TRBJ1-2; no clear D gene. The CDR3 is made up of 16 amino acids. V was cut by 4 bases and J by 2 bases, with 17 bases left in between. Germline CDR1 reads LNHDA; CDR2 reads SQIVND (reference sequence). The CDR3 nucleotides read TGTGCCAGTAGTAAACGATCCGACATCCAAAACTATGGCTACACCTTC. Encoded protein: CASSKRSDIQNYGYTF.

The rearrangement uses TRBV20-1 and TRBJ1-1; a possible D gene is TRBD1 (5 bases). The CDR3 runs to 14 residues. The V and J ends lost 3 bases and 4 bases respectively, with 15 bases between them. CDR1 and CDR2 from the germline V gene are DFQATT and SNEGSKA (reference sequence). CDR3 in amino acids: CSASDAGLGTEAFF. The CDR3 DNA reads TGCAGTGCTAGTGACGCGGGACTCGGCACTGAAGCTTTCTTT.

The rearrangement uses TRBV5-8 and TRBJ2-5, with a tentative D call TRBD1 (6 bases). The germline CDR1 and CDR2 sequences are SGHTS and YDEGEE. This CDR3 region has 15 residues. CDR3: CVIRGQPGHQETQYF. The CDR3 bases are TGTGTCATCCGGGGACAACCGGGACACCAAGAGACCCAGTACTTC.

CDR3: CASSERGSGANVLTF. DNA for the CDR3: TGTGCCAGCAGTGAAAGGGGGTCCGGGGCCAACGTCCTGACTTTC. The chain recombines TRBV25-1 with TRBJ2-6; tentatively, D is TRBD1 (6 bases). Germline V lookup: CDR1 MGHDK, CDR2 SYGVNS. CDR3 length: 15 amino acids. V gave up 2 bases and J gave up 4 bases, with 9 bases separating them. The full variable domain, rest sourced from reference TRBV25-1 and TRBJ2-6, is EADIYQTPRYLVIGTGKKITLECSQTMGHDKMYWYQQDPGMELHLIHYSYGVNSTEKGDLSSESTVSRIRTEHFPLTLESARPSHTSQYLCASSERGSGANVLTFGAGSRLTVL.

CDR3 bases: TGTGCCAGCAGCTTAGCCTCAGGGGGCGGAGATACGCAGTATTTT. Translation: CASSLASGGGDTQYF. This chain links TRBV11-2 with TRBJ2-3; 8 nucleotides line up with TRBD1. J lost 5 bases, V lost 1 base, and 5 bases had no gene match. Germline values: CDR1 SGHAT, CDR2 FQNNGV. This CDR3 is built from 15 residues.

This clone has a handful of counts. Distinct nucleotide sequences in the sample also encode this CDR3. V and J are TRBV7-9 and TRBJ2-7, with TRBD1 as a possible D gene (5 bases). The CDR3 has 14 amino acids. CDR1 is SEHNR, CDR2 FQNEAQ, per germline (reference sequence). V dropped 5 bases and J dropped 0 bases, with 11 bases sitting between them. For the CDR3, the DNA is TGTGCCAGCAGCCCCGACAGTAGCTCCTACGAGCAGTACTTC. This translates into CASSPDSSSYEQYF.

The rearrangement joins TRBV6-5 to TRBJ1-2; 7 nucleotides agree with TRBD1. The CDR3 runs 14 residues. The trim removed 5 bases at V and 2 bases at J, leaving 5 bases unmatched. Germline-derived CDR1 and CDR2 are MNHEY and SVGAGI. The chain's CDR3 is CASSPGQVNYGYTF. CDR3 bases: TGTGCCAGCAGTCCTGGACAGGTCAACTATGGCTACACCTTC.

The chain couples TRBV10-1 to TRBJ1-2; 10 nucleotides match TRBD1. The germline V gene encodes CDR1 WNHNN and CDR2 SYGVQD (reference sequence). With V trimmed by 4 bases and J by 4 bases, 6 bases remained unmatched. This CDR3 is 15 amino acids long. CDR3 bases: TGCGCCAGCAGTGTAGGACAGGGGGTTGGCTATGGCTACACCTTC. Its protein product is CASSVGQGVGYGYTF.

This clone was observed a few times. The CDR3 reads CASSLVQGANTGELFF. The CDR3 region has the DNA TGCGCCAGCAGCCTAGTTCAGGGGGCCAACACCGGGGAGCTGTTTTTT. This sequence joins TRBV5-1 and TRBJ2-2, with TRBD1 identical over 8 bases. The CDR3 is 16 amino acids. CDR1 SGHRS and CDR2 YFSETQ come from the germline V gene. Trimming at V came to 4 bases and at J to 2 bases, leaving 7 bases not matched to a gene.

The sample holds many counts of this clone. The rearrangement links TRBV7-9 to TRBJ2-7, with 8 bases lining up with TRBD2. The junction had 9 bases not matched to a gene; V was cut back by 6 bases and J by 5 bases. The germline V gene has CDR1 SEHNR and CDR2 FQNEAQ (reference sequence). There are 14 residues in the CDR3. CDR3 nucleotide sequence: TGTGCCAGCAGTTCCGGGACTAGATTTGACGAGCAGTACTTC. Its protein product is CASSSGTRFDEQYF.

V and J are TRBV6-2 or TRBV6-3 and TRBJ2-5; 9 bases align to TRBD1. Germline V lookup: CDR1 MNHEY, CDR2 SVGEGT. There are 15 residues in the CDR3. V lost 1 base to trimming and J lost 4 bases; unmatched junction nucleotides: 4. DNA for the CDR3: TGTGCCAGCAGTTACTGGGGGGGACAGGGAGAGACCCAGTACTTC. It specifies CASSYWGGQGETQYF.